This T cell receptor beta chain was sequenced during a study of CD8 T cells in Susac syndrome. The CDR3 contains 18 residues. Germline values: CDR1 LGHDT, CDR2 YNNKEL (reference sequence). Losses at the gene ends were 0 bases for V and 6 bases for J; bases not matched to a gene: 15. cDNA came from roughly 0.5 to 1 ug RNA primed by random hexamers. TCRdb re-analysed the immunoSEQ multiplex PCR reads in MiXCR, keeping a single row per CDR3 protein. The sample consists of roughly 140,000 distinct CDR3 sequences, 90% to 97% of them appearing once. Notes on this clonotype: The target antigen is unknown.

Findings of the study overall: The relatively small number of individuals in the TCR sequencing and HLA analysis was acknowledged by the study.

The chain links TRBV3-1 to TRBJ2-7; TRBD2 aligns across 9 bases. The source material was CD4+ T cells from PBMCs. The sequence derives from a human donor with Susac syndrome. The CDR3 protein is CASSQDPFESGRPLEQYF. CDR3 DNA: TGTGCCAGCAGCCAAGACCCCTTCGAGAGCGGGAGGCCCCTCGAGCAGTACTTC.